This T cell receptor (beta chain) was found in a study of cytomegalovirus exposure and HLA in healthy donors. Study-wide results and caveats: The authors considered a cluster of highly shared sequence variants likely to be a sequencing artifact. Analyzed later, most CMV-associated TCR beta chains appeared HLA-restricted. One later analysis reportedly identified an Asian-associated ancestry cluster that showed fewer N-insertions than the approximately 600-donor mean.

13 Jbeta primers and 60 Vbeta primers were used for the PCR. Repertoires were generated with immunoSEQ multiplex PCR, while TCRdb's copy carries only in-frame clones and drops some. The sample records about 85,000 clones, around 74% being singletons. On this clone: Antigen unknown.

The sequencing input was PBMCs. This TCR derives from a boy between 5 and 17 years old in good health and CMV-seronegative.

The CDR3 protein is CASSSRYTGNYEQYF. The CDR3 region has the DNA TGTGCCAGCAGCTCTAGATACACCGGCAATTACGAGCAGTACTTC. The chain combines TRBV7-6 with TRBJ2-7, with no clear D. V was pared by 4 bases and J by 4 bases, with 17 bases between. The length of the CDR3 is 15 residues. Per the germline V gene, CDR1 is SGHVS and CDR2 is FNYEAQ.